The 27 T cell receptor beta chains in this list originate from one sample, sequenced in a study of OX40 agonist ivuxolimab in advanced cancers. Libraries were prepared by immunoSEQ multiplex PCR; TCRdb keeps only in-frame clonotypes and omits some of them. The repertoire holds approximately 76,000 clones, with 65% to 90% as singletons. Here the sequenced sample was CD4+ or CD8+ T cells sorted from blood, taken in a trial of the OX40 agonist ivuxolimab. The receptors were sampled from an adult with an advanced solid tumor such as melanoma, head and neck, liver or kidney cancer.

This clone was detected a few times. The CDR3 loop is CASSSADRGVYGYTF. As DNA, the CDR3 is TGCGCCAGCAGCTCAGCGGACAGGGGCGTCTATGGCTACACCTTC. The rearrangement uses TRBV5-1 and TRBJ1-2, with TRBD1 matching 9 bases. V lost 3 bases and J lost 4; bases outside the gene matches: 7. CDR1 and CDR2 from the germline V gene are SGHRS and YFSETQ. This CDR3 is 15 amino acids long.

This clone was recorded only once. The V gene is TRBV7-9, the J gene TRBJ1-2; unclear D gene. CDR1 is SEHNR and CDR2 is FQNEAQ in the germline V gene (reference sequence). The V gene lost 5 bases and the J gene lost 6 bases, with 10 bases spanning the gap. The CDR3 covers 12 residues. The CDR3 loop reads CASSLESDGYTF. The CDR3 DNA sequence: TGTGCCAGCAGCCTAGAGTCCGATGGCTACACCTTC.

V is TRBV30 and J is TRBJ2-2; the D gene is possibly TRBD1 (5 bases). This CDR3 has 16 residues. The germline V gene encodes CDR1 GTSNPN and CDR2 SVGIG (reference sequence). Trimming shortened V by 4 bases and J by 2 bases, and 17 bases separated the two germline ends. CDR3 residues: CAWKSKGRANTGELFF. The DNA of the CDR3 is TGTGCCTGGAAGTCCAAAGGCAGGGCAAACACCGGGGAGCTGTTTTTT. Based on the CDR3 plus reference TRBV30 and TRBJ2-2, the full variable domain is SQTIHQWPATLVQPVGSPLSLECTVEGTSNPNLYWYRQAAGRGLQLLFYSVGIGQISSEVPQNLSASRPQDRQFILSSKKLLLSDSGFYLCAWKSKGRANTGELFFGEGSRLTVL.

This clone occurred once. V is TRBV7-2 and J is TRBJ1-4; maybe TRBD1 (6 bases). The CDR3 spans 14 residues. Germline values: CDR1 SGHTA, CDR2 FQGNSA. The V end was cut by 5 bases, the J end by 8 bases, with 15 bases between. This CDR3 is CASSPRQVGEKLFF. CDR3 nucleotide sequence: TGTGCCAGCAGCCCGCGACAGGTTGGGGAAAAACTGTTTTTT. Full variable domain (outside the CDR3, taken from reference TRBV7-2 and TRBJ1-4): GAGVSQSPSNKVTEKGKDVELRCDPISGHTALYWYRQSLGQGLEFLIYFQGNSAPDKSGLPSDRFSAERTGGSVSTLTIQRTQQEDSAVYLCASSPRQVGEKLFFGSGTQLSVL.

The chain has TRBV11-1 and TRBJ1-6; maybe TRBD1 (5 bases). Trimming stripped 3 bases from V and 2 bases from J, with 8 bases between. The CDR3 loop spans 15 amino acids. CDR1 SGHAT and CDR2 FQDESV come from the germline V gene (reference sequence). The CDR3 is CASSFTGAYNSPLHF. CDR3 coding DNA: TGTGCCAGCAGCTTTACAGGAGCCTATAATTCACCCCTCCACTTT.

The gene calls are TRBV5-1 and TRBJ2-3; the D gene is possibly TRBD2 (6 bases). V lost 4 bases to trimming and J lost 1 base, with 16 bases between them. This CDR3 comprises 16 residues. CDR1 is SGHRS and CDR2 is YFSETQ in the germline V gene. The DNA of the CDR3 is TGCGCCAGCAGCCCCCCGGAGGGTAGCGGCACAGATACGCAGTATTTT. It codes for CASSPPEGSGTDTQYF.

This chain links TRBV10-3 with TRBJ2-3; 9 bases align to TRBD1. The CDR3 runs 16 residues. Trimming took 3 bases from V and 0 from J; bases not matched to a gene: 4. Germline CDR1 reads ENHRY; CDR2 reads SYGVKD. The CDR3 loop is CAISEQGQGSTDTQYF. Here the CDR3 DNA reads TGTGCCATCAGTGAACAAGGACAGGGGAGCACAGATACGCAGTATTTT.

This rearrangement joins TRBV19 to TRBJ1-5; the D is unclear. V lost 4 bases and J 4 bases, leaving 8 bases between the germline ends. CDR3 length: 13 residues. Germline-derived CDR1 and CDR2 are LNHDA and SQIVND (reference sequence). CDR3 nucleotide sequence: TGTGCCAGTAGTACCCAAATAAATCAGCCCCAGCATTTT. Protein sequence: CASSTQINQPQHF.

V usage is TRBV7-3 and J usage is TRBJ2-7; 8 bases align to TRBD2. Germline assignment: CDR1 SGHTA and CDR2 FQGTGA. The CDR3 is made up of 13 amino acids. V lost 5 bases and J lost 5; bases outside the gene matches: 5. CDR3 sequence: CASSSSGDHEQYF. The CDR3 DNA reads TGTGCCAGCAGCAGTAGCGGGGATCACGAGCAGTACTTC.

The chain recombines TRBV6-1 with TRBJ2-1, with TRBD1 matching 7 bases. Per germline, CDR1 MNHNS and CDR2 SASEGT. With 5 bases clipped from V and 7 bases from J, the junction kept 11 bases outside the gene matches. CDR3 size: 15 residues. CDR3: CASSILDRVGNEQFF. The CDR3 region has the DNA TGTGCCAGCAGTATCCTCGACAGGGTTGGAAATGAGCAGTTCTTC.

The chain combines TRBV4-1 with TRBJ1-6; D is unresolved. V was shortened by 1 base and J by 6 bases, with 13 bases between the two germline ends. The CDR3 loop spans 16 amino acids. Looked up from germline, CDR1 is MGHRA and CDR2 is YSYEKL. CDR3: CASSQASGRLNSPLHF. In DNA form, the CDR3 reads TGCGCCAGCAGCCAAGCCTCAGGCCGCCTTAATTCACCCCTCCACTTT.

The V gene is TRBV5-1, the J gene TRBJ2-5, with a weak D call TRBD1 (6 bases). Germline lookup yields CDR1 SGHRS and CDR2 YFSETQ. This CDR3 spans 14 amino acids. V gave up 5 bases and J gave up 1 base, with 12 bases separating them. The CDR3 region has the DNA TGCGCCAGCAGTCTCCAGGGGCCCCAAGAGACCCAGTACTTC. Protein: CASSLQGPQETQYF.

V is TRBV2 and J is TRBJ2-1; D unclear. The CDR3 length is 13 residues. Germline V CDR1 and CDR2: SNHLY, FYNNEI. V shed 1 base and J shed 7 bases, with 8 bases lying between them. CDR3 in DNA: TGTGCCAGCAGTGAAGGTTTGGGGAATGAGCAGTTCTTC. Protein sequence: CASSEGLGNEQFF.

The chain couples TRBV19 to TRBJ2-7, with 7 positions matching TRBD1. Germline-derived CDR1 and CDR2 are LNHDA and SQIVND (reference sequence). The junction had 3 bases not matched to a gene; V was cut back by 4 bases and J by 3 bases. The length of the CDR3 is 13 residues. The CDR3 spells CASSKGGSYEQYF. The CDR3 bases are TGTGCCAGTAGTAAAGGGGGCAGCTACGAGCAGTACTTC.

This clone has a handful of counts. This chain joins TRBV19 and TRBJ1-4; D is possibly TRBD1 (6 bases). This CDR3 is built from 18 residues. V was shortened by 6 bases and J by 0 bases, with 20 bases between the two germline ends. Per germline, CDR1 LNHDA and CDR2 SQIVND (reference sequence). The CDR3 here is CASRIRGGRWTTNEKLFF. DNA for the CDR3: TGTGCCAGTAGAATAAGAGGGGGTCGTTGGACAACTAATGAAAAACTGTTTTTT.

The CDR3 spells CASSQDGWSNYGYTF. The CDR3 region has the DNA TGCGCCAGCAGCCAAGATGGTTGGAGTAACTATGGCTACACCTTC. The chain couples TRBV4-3 to TRBJ1-2; D remains ambiguous. Per the germline V gene, CDR1 is LGHNA and CDR2 is YSLEER. This CDR3 has 15 residues. The V gene lost 0 bases and the J gene lost 1 base, with 9 bases spanning the gap.

The chain carries TRBV30 and TRBJ2-3, with D unclear. The length of the CDR3 is 12 residues. Trimming pared 2 bases from V and 5 bases from J, leaving 8 bases between. Germline assignment: CDR1 GTSNPN and CDR2 SVGIG (reference sequence). CDR3 region: CAWSSPGDTQYF. The CDR3 DNA is TGTGCCTGGAGTTCTCCTGGAGATACGCAGTATTTT. The full variable domain, completed using reference TRBV30 and TRBJ2-3, is SQTIHQWPATLVQPVGSPLSLECTVEGTSNPNLYWYRQAAGRGLQLLFYSVGIGQISSEVPQNLSASRPQDRQFILSSKKLLLSDSGFYLCAWSSPGDTQYFGPGTRLTVL.

V gene TRBV7-9 combines with J gene TRBJ1-6, with 10 bases aligning to TRBD1. Trimming took 1 base from V and 8 from J; bases not matched to a gene: 2. This CDR3 has 15 amino acids. Germline CDR1 reads SEHNR; CDR2 reads FQNEAQ (reference sequence). CDR3 bases: TGTGCCAGCAGCTTAGACGACAGGGGGCATTCACCCCTCCACTTT. Protein product: CASSLDDRGHSPLHF.

The chain employs TRBV9 and TRBJ2-3; 9 nucleotides match TRBD1. Germline V gene data show CDR1 as SGDLS and CDR2 as YYNGEE. Trimming cost V 3 bases and J 5 bases; bases outside gene matches: 10. The CDR3 is made up of 16 amino acids. The CDR3 protein is CASSDPPGQGQDTQYF. The CDR3 coding sequence is TGTGCCAGCAGCGACCCTCCGGGACAGGGACAAGATACGCAGTATTTT.

This clone has just a few counts. The chain is built from TRBV11-3 and TRBJ1-5, with D uncertain. V lost 1 base and J lost 0, with 10 bases in between. Looked up from germline, CDR1 is SGHNT and CDR2 is YENEEA. This CDR3 is 16 amino acids long. For the CDR3, the DNA is TGTGCCAGCAGCTTAGCATTGCTTTATAGCAATCAGCCCCAGCATTTT. It codes for CASSLALLYSNQPQHF.

This chain uses TRBV7-2 with TRBJ1-2, with D perhaps TRBD1 (6 bases). The CDR3 has 13 residues. The germline V gene has CDR1 SGHTA and CDR2 FQGNSA. Trimming stripped 4 bases from V and 4 bases from J, with 10 bases between. This CDR3 is CASSYRQVYGYTF. The DNA for the CDR3 is TGTGCCAGCAGCTACCGACAGGTCTATGGCTACACCTTC.

The CDR3 DNA follows: TGTGCCAGTAGTATAAGAGGGGTCGGATCCTACGAGCAGTACTTC. It yields the protein CASSIRGVGSYEQYF. The chain joins TRBV19 to TRBJ2-7, with D tentatively TRBD1 or TRBD2 (5 bases each). Germline CDR1 and CDR2: LNHDA and SQIVND (reference sequence). This CDR3 spans 15 amino acids. V lost 2 bases, J lost 1 base, and 12 bases lay in between.

The chain recombines TRBV7-3 with TRBJ2-5; TRBD1 might be the D (5 bases). CDR1 is SGHTA and CDR2 is FQGTGA in the germline V gene. Trimming cost V 5 bases and J 5 bases, with 12 bases left between them. The CDR3 runs 13 residues. DNA for the CDR3: TGTGCCAGCAGCCCCCAGGGTCGGGAGACCCAGTACTTC. As protein: CASSPQGRETQYF.

The rearrangement links TRBV21-1 to TRBJ1-6; the tabulated D call, TRBD1, remains unverified against the DNA. TRBV21-1 is assigned pseudogene status. The length of the CDR3 is 16 residues. CDR3 sequence reads: CASSKLGTGDNSPLHF. The CDR3 bases are TGCGCCAGCAGCAAATTAGGGACAGGGGATAATTCACCCCTCCACTTT.

The chain has TRBV6-5 and TRBJ1-2; D unclear. The germline V and J ends were trimmed by 8 bases and 2 bases, with 6 bases remaining between them. Germline V gene lookup returns CDR1 MNHEY and CDR2 SVGAGI. CDR3 length: 11 residues. The CDR3 loop reads CASGSNYGYTF. Here the CDR3 DNA reads TGTGCCAGCGGTTCGAACTATGGCTACACCTTC.

Only a few counts were recorded for this clone. The same CDR3 is also encoded by other DNA sequences in this sample. V is TRBV12-5 and J is TRBJ1-1, with unresolved D. The CDR3 extends over 14 amino acids. Germline assignment: CDR1 LGHNT and CDR2 FRNRAP. The ends were cut back, 1 base at V and 1 base at J, with 7 bases in the middle. The CDR3 nucleotides are TGTGCTAGTGGTTTGGGACAAAAGAACACTGAAGCTTTCTTT. Its protein is CASGLGQKNTEAFF.

The chain carries TRBV30 and TRBJ1-3; no clear D. The ends were cut back, 5 bases at V and 4 bases at J, with 15 bases in the middle. CDR3 size: 14 residues. In germline, CDR1 is GTSNPN, CDR2 SVGIG (reference sequence). CDR3 sequence reads: CAWGPGLAGNTIYF. The CDR3 DNA is TGTGCCTGGGGACCGGGTCTCGCGGGAAACACCATATATTTT. Full variable domain (missing parts from reference TRBV30 and TRBJ1-3): SQTIHQWPATLVQPVGSPLSLECTVEGTSNPNLYWYRQAAGRGLQLLFYSVGIGQISSEVPQNLSASRPQDRQFILSSKKLLLSDSGFYLCAWGPGLAGNTIYFGEGSWLTVV.